The present entry profiles one T cell receptor beta chain with its context. The antigen is unknown. The data were obtained in a study of T cells in Graves' hyperthyroidism and ophthalmopathy. Findings and caveats of the study: A median about 6 months before onset, the model predicted ophthalmopathy.

Amplified TCR beta CDR3 regions came from RNA transcripts. During a first-round RT-PCR of the TCR CDR3, the HTBI primer set was used. TCRdb fed the multiplex PCR reads into MiXCR, producing one record per CDR3 protein. The sample has hundreds of thousands of distinct CDR3 sequences, just under 20% seen once; the top ten hold roughly 50%. V was cut by 0 bases and J by 5 bases, with 13 bases left in between. The CDR3 length is 14 residues. The germline V gene encodes CDR1 DFQATT and CDR2 SNEGSKA (reference sequence). Sequenced input: blood. The V call is TRBV20-1, the J call TRBJ1-1, with D possibly being TRBD1 (5 bases). The source of this sequence is a man aged 35-49 years with Graves' ophthalmopathy. The CDR3 is CSARERGRATEAFF. CDR3 nucleotides: TGCAGTGCTAGAGAAAGGGGCAGGGCTACTGAAGCTTTCTTT.